This entry concerns a single TCR beta chain. This sample was taken from a study of CD8+ T cells in alopecia areata. Sequencing used cDNA as its template, made by extracting RNA and reverse transcribing it. Generated by immunoSEQ multiplex PCR, the TCRdb table keeps only in-frame clones and is missing some. The sample consists of 150,000 to 200,000 clones, under 80% of them appearing once. The sample's treatment: oral pan-JAK inhibitor, 5-10 mg twice daily. The sequence derives from a human donor with alopecia areata. Source: CD4+ T cells sorted from blood, taken around week 49, from a patient treated with tofacitinib.

The CDR3 DNA sequence: TGTGCCAGCAGCTCCCGGTTGGATGGAAACACCATATATTTT. The encoded protein is CASSSRLDGNTIYF. The chain couples TRBV7-6 to TRBJ1-3; no definite D call. Trimming cost V 4 bases and J 3 bases, with 10 bases left between them. Germline values: CDR1 SGHVS, CDR2 FNYEAQ. This CDR3 contains 14 residues.